The clone carrying this TCR beta chain was seen many times. Germline CDR1 and CDR2: SQVTM and ANQGSEA. The CDR3 has 13 amino acids. Trimming took 7 bases from V and 5 from J, leaving 15 bases between them. One entry per CDR3 protein, called by TCRdb with MiXCR from the 5' RACE reads. The profile shows about 18,000 distinct CDR3 sequences, around 8% of them singletons. This entry is derived from a study of CD8 T cells in ankylosing spondylitis. The specimen was blood. The chain carries TRBV29-1 and TRBJ2-1, with D possibly being TRBD1 (5 bases). This TCR was recovered from a male donor with ankylosing spondylitis or in good health (not recorded which). The CDR3 protein is CSGGRGLNNEQFF. The CDR3 DNA is TGCAGCGGCGGAAGGGGCTTAAACAATGAGCAGTTCTTC.